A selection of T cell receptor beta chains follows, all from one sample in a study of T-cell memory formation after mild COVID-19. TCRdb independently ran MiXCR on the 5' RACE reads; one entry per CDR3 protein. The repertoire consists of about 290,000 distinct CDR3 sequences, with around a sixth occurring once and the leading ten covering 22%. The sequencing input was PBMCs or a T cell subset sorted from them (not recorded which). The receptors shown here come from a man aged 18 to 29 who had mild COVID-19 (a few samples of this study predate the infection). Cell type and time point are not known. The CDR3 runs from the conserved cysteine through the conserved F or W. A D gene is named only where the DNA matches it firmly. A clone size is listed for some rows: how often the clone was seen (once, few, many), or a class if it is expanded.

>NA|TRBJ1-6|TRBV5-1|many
CASSLMDSPLHF
TGCGCCAGCAGCTTGATGGATTCACCCCTCCACTTT
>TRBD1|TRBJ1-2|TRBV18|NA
CASSPGQGDNYGYTF
TGTGCCAGCTCACCAGGCCAGGGGGACAACTATGGCTACACCTTC
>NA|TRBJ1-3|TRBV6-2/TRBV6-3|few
CASSSGASGNTIYF
TGTGCCAGCAGTTCGGGGGCCTCTGGAAACACCATATATTTT
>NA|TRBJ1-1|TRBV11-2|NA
CASSFPRGVGNHEAFF
TGTGCCAGCAGCTTCCCCCGGGGGGTAGGGAACCATGAAGCTTTCTTT
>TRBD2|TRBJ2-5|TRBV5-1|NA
CASRPSGGANTKETQYF
TGCGCCAGCAGGCCTAGCGGGGGGGCCAATACCAAAGAGACCCAGTACTTC
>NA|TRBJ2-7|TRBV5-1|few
CASSLANSPYEQYF
TGCGCCAGCAGCTTGGCCAACAGTCCCTACGAGCAGTACTTC
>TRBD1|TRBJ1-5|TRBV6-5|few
CASSYSGQGNQPQHF
TGTGCCAGCAGTTACTCGGGACAGGGCAATCAGCCCCAGCATTTT
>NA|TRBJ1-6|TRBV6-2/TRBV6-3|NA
CASSWNSYNSPLHF
TGTGCCAGCAGTTGGAACTCCTATAATTCACCCCTCCACTTT
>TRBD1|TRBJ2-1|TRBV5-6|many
CASIDDRGLYNEQFF
TGTGCCAGCATCGACGACAGGGGGCTCTACAATGAGCAGTTCTTC
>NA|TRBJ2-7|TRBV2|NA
CASTRASYEQYF
TGTGCCAGCACCCGAGCCTCCTACGAGCAGTACTTC
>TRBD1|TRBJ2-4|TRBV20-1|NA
CSAKDRVGRWGQYF
TGCAGTGCTAAGGACAGGGTGGGTAGGTGGGGTCAGTACTTC